Following are 24 T cell receptor beta chains from one sample sequenced in a study of shared clonotypes between healthy human individuals. The data were produced by immunoSEQ multiplex PCR, yet TCRdb's version contains in-frame clones alone and is incomplete. The sample records around 2.5 million clones, roughly 93% being singletons. Material: naive CD4+ T cells from PBMCs. The subset denotes: CD45RA+ positively selected. The receptor set was obtained from a man between 18 and 29 years old in good health. Some clones in this sample may be carry-over from other donors' samples.

A single count supports this clone. The gene calls are TRBV6-5 and TRBJ2-7; 7 bases are a match to TRBD2. Germline V gene lookup returns CDR1 MNHEY and CDR2 SVGAGI. After removal of 0 bases from V and 6 bases from J, the junction contained 2 bases not matched to a gene. The CDR3 contains 13 residues. Here the CDR3 reads CASSYSREGEQYF. Written as DNA, the CDR3 is TGTGCCAGCAGTTACTCCAGGGAGGGCGAGCAGTACTTC.

This chain connects TRBV30 to TRBJ2-4, with TRBD1 as a possible D gene (6 bases). In germline, CDR1 is GTSNPN, CDR2 SVGIG (reference sequence). The length of the CDR3 is 12 residues. Trimming took 3 bases from V and 5 from J, leaving 8 bases between them. This CDR3 is CAWRRTENIQYF. DNA for the CDR3: TGTGCCTGGAGACGGACAGAAAACATTCAGTACTTC.

A remark on this clone: Other nucleotide sequences from this sample produce the same CDR3. The chain combines TRBV2 with TRBJ2-1; the D is unclear. V shed 4 bases and J shed 4 bases, with 2 bases lying between them. Germline lookup yields CDR1 SNHLY and CDR2 FYNNEI. The CDR3 is 11 residues long. The CDR3 nucleotides read TGTGCCAGCAGTGGTTACAATGAGCAGTTCTTC. Translating it yields CASSGYNEQFF.

This chain joins TRBV7-3 and TRBJ2-1; 7 nucleotides align to TRBD2. Germline values: CDR1 SGHTA, CDR2 FQGTGA. The V segment lost 5 bases and the J segment 3 bases; nucleotides outside the gene matches: 7. The CDR3 covers 15 residues. The DNA for the CDR3 is TGTGCCAGCAGCCTCCAGGCTAGCGGCTACAATGAGCAGTTCTTC. Translating it yields CASSLQASGYNEQFF.

This chain joins TRBV28 and TRBJ2-3; D perhaps matches TRBD1 (5 bases). The CDR3 loop spans 14 amino acids. Germline assignment: CDR1 MDHEN and CDR2 SYDVKM. V lost 3 bases to trimming and J lost 7 bases, with 14 bases between them. CDR3 coding DNA: TGTGCCAGCAGTTTGTGGCAGCCAGGGCATACGCAGTATTTT. It codes for CASSLWQPGHTQYF.

V gene TRBV30 combines with J gene TRBJ1-5; D might be TRBD1 (6 bases). V gave up 0 bases and J gave up 6 bases, with 12 bases separating them. This CDR3 contains 14 residues. Looked up from germline, CDR1 is GTSNPN and CDR2 is SVGIG (reference sequence). The CDR3 DNA follows: TGTGCCTGGAGTGTAGGGGGGGATGGTCAGCCCCAGCATTTT. It codes for CAWSVGGDGQPQHF.

The rearrangement joins TRBV5-1 to TRBJ2-3, with 10 positions matching TRBD1. The V gene end was trimmed by 0 bases and the J gene end by 1 base; junction bases not matched to a gene: 5. CDR3 length equals 17 residues. The germline gives CDR1 SGHRS, CDR2 YFSETQ. The CDR3 loop reads CASSLGFGTGGTDTQYF. The CDR3 DNA follows: TGCGCCAGCAGCTTGGGGTTTGGGACAGGGGGCACAGATACGCAGTATTTT.

The chain links TRBV6-6 to TRBJ1-4; no reliable D call. This CDR3 region has 15 residues. The germline V gene has CDR1 MNHNY and CDR2 SVGAGI (reference sequence). V was cut by 1 base and J by 3 bases, with 9 bases left in between. The CDR3 nucleotides read TGTGCCAGCAGTTACTTTCGGCCCCCTAATGAAAAACTGTTTTTT. This sequence encodes CASSYFRPPNEKLFF.

V usage is TRBV5-8 and J usage is TRBJ2-7; D gene uncertain. V lost 4 bases, J lost 1 base, and 12 bases lay in between. Germline lookup yields CDR1 SGHTS and CDR2 YDEGEE. CDR3 size: 14 residues. The CDR3 sequence is CASSHRAQSYEQYF. The CDR3 DNA reads as TGTGCCAGCAGCCACCGGGCCCAGTCCTACGAGCAGTACTTC.

The gene calls are TRBV6-4 and TRBJ1-5; D not certain. V lost 4 bases to trimming and J lost 9 bases, with 16 bases between them. Germline V gene sequence: CDR1 MRHNA, CDR2 SNTAGT. CDR3 length equals 14 residues. CDR3: CASSASVGMGPQHF. As DNA, the CDR3 is TGTGCCAGCAGTGCATCCGTAGGGATGGGGCCCCAGCATTTT.

J is TRBJ1-1 and V is TRBV30; D gene uncertain. This CDR3 is 14 amino acids long. Trimming removed 3 bases at V and 2 bases at J, with 13 bases between. Germline V gene sequence: CDR1 GTSNPN, CDR2 SVGIG (reference sequence). As DNA, the CDR3 is TGTGCCTGGAGAAAAGGGTTGGGCAACACTGAAGCTTTCTTT. Amino acid sequence: CAWRKGLGNTEAFF.

The chain employs TRBV27 and TRBJ2-3; TRBD1 matches 10 bases. The V segment lost 5 bases and the J segment 2 bases; nucleotides outside the gene matches: 4. The CDR3 totals 15 residues. From germline, CDR1 is MNHEY and CDR2 SMNVEV (reference sequence). CDR3 DNA sequence: TGTGCCAGCAGTGCCGACAGGGGGCCCACAGATACGCAGTATTTT. Protein: CASSADRGPTDTQYF.

The genes are TRBV19 and TRBJ1-1, with 7 bases lining up with TRBD1. The V and J ends lost 5 bases and 5 bases, in that order; junction bases with no gene match: 8. CDR1 is LNHDA, CDR2 SQIVND, per germline (reference sequence). CDR3 length: 14 residues. CDR3 DNA sequence: TGTGCCAGTAGTCTTTGGACAGGCGGGACTGAAGCTTTCTTT. Translating gives CASSLWTGGTEAFF.

The V and J genes are TRBV5-6 and TRBJ2-7; D is possibly TRBD1 (5 bases). CDR3 length equals 15 residues. V dropped 1 base and J dropped 3 bases, with 14 bases sitting between them. CDR1 and CDR2 (germline): SGHDT, YYEEEE. CDR3 loop: CASSLLSGQYYEQYF. DNA of the CDR3: TGTGCCAGCAGCTTGCTGTCAGGGCAATACTACGAGCAGTACTTC.

As concerns this clone: This sample also contains other DNA sequences that code for the same CDR3. The rearrangement joins TRBV27 to TRBJ1-3; D not resolved. The CDR3 extends over 12 amino acids. Trimming took off 4 bases at V and 2 bases at J, with 3 bases between the two ends. Germline V lookup: CDR1 MNHEY, CDR2 SMNVEV (reference sequence). This chain's CDR3 is CASSSPGNTIYF. CDR3 nucleotide sequence: TGTGCCAGCAGTTCGCCTGGAAACACCATATATTTT.

The rearrangement uses TRBV5-6 and TRBJ2-3; no clear D gene. CDR1 and CDR2 (germline): SGHDT, YYEEEE. V lost 7 bases and J lost 2, with 17 bases in between. CDR3 size: 15 residues. The CDR3 DNA follows: TGTGCCAGCCTATATGCCCACCGAATCACAGATACGCAGTATTTT. Translation: CASLYAHRITDTQYF.

V gene TRBV2 combines with J gene TRBJ1-2; 12 nucleotides align to TRBD1. Trimming at V came to 11 bases and at J to 8 bases, leaving 9 bases not matched to a gene. This CDR3 has 13 amino acids. Germline V CDR1 and CDR2: SNHLY, FYNNEI. The CDR3 loop reads CAGGTGGAWGYTF. CDR3 coding DNA: TGTGCCGGTGGGACAGGGGGCGCATGGGGCTACACCTTC.

This clone was observed once. This chain links TRBV7-2 with TRBJ1-1; D ambiguous. Germline loops: CDR1 SGHTA, CDR2 FQGNSA. This CDR3 region has 15 residues. The ends were cut back, 1 base at V and 1 base at J, with 10 bases in the middle. The CDR3 sequence: CASSLGLERNTEAFF. The DNA of the CDR3 is TGTGCCAGCAGCTTAGGCCTGGAAAGGAACACTGAAGCTTTCTTT. Complete variable domain (other parts from reference TRBV7-2 and TRBJ1-1): GAGVSQSPSNKVTEKGKDVELRCDPISGHTALYWYRQSLGQGLEFLIYFQGNSAPDKSGLPSDRFSAERTGGSVSTLTIQRTQQEDSAVYLCASSLGLERNTEAFFGQGTRLTVV.

The chain is built from TRBV9 and TRBJ1-1; 8 bases are a match to TRBD1. Germline lookup yields CDR1 SGDLS and CDR2 YYNGEE. V gave up 3 bases and J gave up 3 bases; unmatched junction bases: 7. This CDR3 comprises 15 residues. DNA of the CDR3: TGTGCCAGCAGCGCGCGCGCAGGGGGCTACACTGAAGCTTTCTTT. It encodes CASSARAGGYTEAFF. Full variable domain (rest looked up from reference TRBV9 and TRBJ1-1): DSGVTQTPKHLITATGQRVTLRCSPRSGDLSVYWYQQSLDQGLQFLIQYYNGEERAKGNILERFSAQQFPDLHSELNLSSLELGDSALYFCASSARAGGYTEAFFGQGTRLTVV.

This clone was counted a few times. The genes are TRBV18 and TRBJ1-2, with 8 bases aligning to TRBD1. The CDR3 covers 14 residues. V shed 5 bases and J 4 bases; nucleotides not matched to a gene: 6. CDR1 is KGHSH, CDR2 LQKENI, per germline. For the CDR3, the DNA is TGTGCCAGCTCAGGACAGGGAGGCGGCTATGGCTACACCTTC. Protein sequence: CASSGQGGGYGYTF. Full variable domain (missing parts from reference TRBV18 and TRBJ1-2): NAGVMQNPRHLVRRRGQEARLRCSPMKGHSHVYWYRQLPEEGLKFMVYLQKENIIDESGMPKERFSAEFPKEGPSILRIQQVVRGDSAAYFCASSGQGGGYGYTFGSGTRLTVV.

With respect to this clone: The same CDR3 arises from other DNA sequences in this sample as well. The chain carries TRBV5-4 and TRBJ2-2; D is uncertain. The ends were cut back, 4 bases at V and 0 bases at J, with 10 bases in the middle. CDR1 and CDR2 from the germline V gene are SGHNT and YYREEE (reference sequence). CDR3 size: 15 residues. The CDR3 DNA reads TGTGCCAGCAGCACCCGTACTGCGAACACCGGGGAGCTGTTTTTT. Its translation is CASSTRTANTGELFF.

The rearrangement links TRBV30 to TRBJ1-1; the D is unclear. The CDR3 length is 13 residues. Germline V gene data show CDR1 as GTSNPN and CDR2 as SVGIG (reference sequence). Trimming pared 0 bases from V and 3 bases from J, leaving 8 bases between. CDR3 coding DNA: TGTGCCTGGAGTGTAGGGATAGACACTGAAGCTTTCTTT. The encoded protein is CAWSVGIDTEAFF.

In regard to this clone: Other nucleotide sequences from this sample produce the same CDR3. The rearrangement links TRBV25-1 to TRBJ2-5, with TRBD1 as a possible D gene (5 bases). CDR1 and CDR2 from the germline V gene are MGHDK and SYGVNS. V was cut by 5 bases and J by 4 bases, with 14 bases left in between. CDR3 length: 14 residues. CDR3: CASSRQGGRETQYF. CDR3 DNA: TGTGCCAGCAGTCGGCAGGGTGGTCGAGAGACCCAGTACTTC.

For this clone: Relative to the germline gene, one junction end is altered; a read error may explain this. The chain carries TRBV5-4 and TRBJ2-7; TRBD1 matches 9 bases. The V gene's germline CDR1 is SGHNT and CDR2 YYREEE (reference sequence). CDR3 size: 12 residues. CDR3 protein: CASSLNRGPTNF. CDR3 coding DNA: TGTGCCAGCAGCTTGAACAGGGGGCCCACCAACTTC.